This paragraph covers one TCR beta chain sequence. Antigen: not known. RNA extraction and reverse transcription yielded cDNA as sequencing template. Sequencing was performed with immunoSEQ multiplex PCR; in TCRdb, only in-frame clones are kept and a portion is missing. The sample lists about 150,000 clones, around 71% occurring once. The sample comes from a study of CD8+ T cells in alopecia areata. General study points: Sequencing of scalp tissue also captures the resident alphabeta T cells of normal skin.

From germline, CDR1 is SQVTM and CDR2 ANQGSEA. CDR3 length: 14 amino acids. The J segment lost 0 bases and the V segment lost 7 bases, leaving 6 bases of the junction unmatched. Treatment reported: oral pan-JAK inhibitor, 5-10 mg twice daily. Specimens obtained from alopecia areata patients comprised lesional scalp punch biopsies and peripheral blood. The source material was CD4+ T cells sorted from blood, sampled at week 4, from a patient treated with tofacitinib. The chain recombines TRBV29-1 with TRBJ1-3; 7 bases match TRBD1. The TCR comes from a human donor with alopecia areata. The CDR3 here is CSGTGASSGNTIYF. DNA of the CDR3: TGCAGCGGAACAGGGGCCAGCTCTGGAAACACCATATATTTT.